These 6 T cell receptor beta chains came from one sample sequenced in a study of cytomegalovirus exposure and HLA in healthy donors. The PCR employed 60 Vbeta primers together with 13 Jbeta primers. Only in-frame clones appear in the TCRdb table, and some are missing; sequencing was by immunoSEQ multiplex PCR. The data contain around 150,000 clones, 80% of them singletons. What was sequenced was PBMCs. These receptors were taken from a man in his thirties or forties in good health and CMV-seronegative.

This chain links TRBV5-4 with TRBJ2-3, with TRBD2 identical over 12 bases. The length of the CDR3 is 16 residues. Per the germline V gene, CDR1 is SGHNT and CDR2 is YYREEE (reference sequence). With 2 bases clipped from V and 4 bases from J, the junction kept 5 bases outside the gene matches. Here the CDR3 reads CASSLTLAGGADTQYF. CDR3 bases: TGTGCCAGCAGCTTAACACTAGCGGGAGGCGCAGATACGCAGTATTTT.

The CDR3 region is CASSYLTTVRNEQYF. The CDR3 DNA sequence: TGTGCCAGCAGTTACCTAACGACTGTTCGGAACGAGCAGTACTTC. This chain connects TRBV6-5 to TRBJ2-7, with no clear D. The V end lost 2 bases, the J end lost 5 bases, and 16 bases lay between the germline ends. The CDR3 totals 15 residues. Germline CDR1 reads MNHEY; CDR2 reads SVGAGI.

This chain uses TRBV30 with TRBJ1-1; a weak D match, TRBD1 (6 bases). The V end was cut by 5 bases, the J end by 6 bases, with 16 bases between. The V gene's germline CDR1 is GTSNPN and CDR2 SVGIG (reference sequence). The CDR3 sequence is 13 residues long. This chain's CDR3 is CAWDLGGRAEAFF. The DNA for the CDR3 is TGTGCCTGGGACTTAGGGGGGAGGGCTGAAGCTTTCTTT. Together with reference TRBV30 and TRBJ1-1, the CDR3 gives the full variable domain: SQTIHQWPATLVQPVGSPLSLECTVEGTSNPNLYWYRQAAGRGLQLLFYSVGIGQISSEVPQNLSASRPQDRQFILSSKKLLLSDSGFYLCAWDLGGRAEAFFGQGTRLTVV.

CDR3 bases: TGTGCCAGCAGAGAACAGGGGTACGGGGAGCTGTTTTTT. Translation: CASREQGYGELFF. The chain couples TRBV6-4 to TRBJ2-2; 7 nucleotides match TRBD1. The J segment lost 7 bases and the V segment lost 6 bases, leaving 5 bases of the junction unmatched. Germline V lookup: CDR1 MRHNA, CDR2 SNTAGT. This CDR3 region has 13 residues.

The chain joins TRBV28 to TRBJ2-5, with D maybe TRBD2 (5 bases). The DNA end favors TRBJ2-7, so the J call may be wrong. The CDR3 covers 14 residues. Germline V gives CDR1 MDHEN, CDR2 SYDVKM. Here the CDR3 reads CASSTPGSVYEQYF. DNA of the CDR3: TGTGCCAGCAGTACCCCGGGATCCGTCTACGAGCAGTACTTC.

CDR3 sequence: CASLLRGLFF. The CDR3 DNA reads TGTGCCAGCCTTCTGCGGGGACTGTTTTTT. The chain couples TRBV19 to TRBJ1-4; unclear D gene. Trimming left V 9 bases short and J 13 bases short, with 12 bases between. From germline, CDR1 is LNHDA and CDR2 SQIVND (reference sequence). The CDR3 is 10 residues long.